The clone carrying this TCR beta chain appeared a few times. Its antigen is still unknown. Relative to the germline gene, one junction end is altered; a read error may explain this. MiXCR, run by TCRdb on the 5' RACE reads, gives a single entry per CDR3 protein. The sample contains approximately 200,000 distinct CDR3 sequences, roughly 13% of which appear only once. This entry belongs to a study of CD8 T cells in ankylosing spondylitis. Germline values: CDR1 ENHRY, CDR2 SYGVKD. This CDR3 has 16 amino acids. Findings of the study overall: Past studies reported some motif variants in reactive arthritis synovial fluid and blood. Relatively rare in peripheral blood, disease-linked clones were also CD8+. Reportedly, significant enrichment of disease-linked clones occurred in matched ankylosing spondylitis synovial fluid.

Sequencing was carried out using blood, either unsorted or a sorted T cell fraction (not recorded which). The clonotype was recovered from a male donor with ankylosing spondylitis or in good health (not recorded which). The genes are TRBV10-3 and TRBJ2-2; TRBD2 matches 10 bases. The CDR3 is CAMGTSAQSNTEELFF. The CDR3 DNA sequence: TGTGCCATGGGGACTAGCGCTCAATCGAACACCGAGGAGCTGTTTTTT.